The T cell receptor beta chain described here comes from a study of blood T cell repertoires in COVID-19. Sequencing was performed with immunoSEQ multiplex PCR; in TCRdb, only in-frame clones are kept and a portion is missing. The sample shows about 30,000 clones, about 85% of them seen only once. This CDR3 is 14 amino acids long. Germline V CDR1 and CDR2: MNHNS, SASEGT. Between the trimmed V and J ends, which lost 3 bases and 9 bases, there was a span of 12 bases. The clonotype comes from a human donor in a cohort sampled during active COVID-19. The sequencing input was peripheral blood. The chain has TRBV6-1 and TRBJ1-6; TRBD1 is a possible D gene (5 bases). CDR3 sequence (DNA): TGTGCCAGCAGTGATCCCGGGGGGGTTTCACCCCTCCACTTT. It yields the protein CASSDPGGVSPLHF.